This TCR beta chain was observed in a study of somatic mutations in T cells in chronic GVHD (dated by TCRdb to the early 2020s). Genomic DNA was isolated and then used for the TCRbeta deep sequencing. TCRbeta CDR3 sequencing and initial data processing were performed as a commercial service with the immunoSEQ assay. Concerning the study's data processing: Reads were demultiplexed, adapter and primer sequences removed, similar clones merged by frequency-ratio clustering, and V, D, J genes annotated with IMGT. TCRdb took over this immuneACCESS table, retaining in-frame rearrangements with V and J assigned. Such tables are incomplete; in checked studies, under half of the missing clones stem from an unresolved V gene, and the remainder is unexplained. V and J calls and clone size are given by that table; D and trimming were obtained from the DNA. In this sample the table shows 12,000 to 15,000 clones, approximately 80% of which occur a single time. Together, the top ten hold 32% of the sample.

V and J are trimmed by 5 bases and 4 bases, and the gene matches miss 9 bases of the junction. The germline V gene provides CDR1 SGHTA and CDR2 FQGNSA. From the cysteine through the phenylalanine, the CDR3 covers 15 amino acids. Here the CDR3 DNA is all that survives: 45 bases in frame from base 1. Sorting staining used anti-CD3, anti-CD4, anti-CD8 and a Vbeta20 antibody from the IOTest Beta Mark kit on a FACSAria III, with purity above 98%. Mononuclear cells were isolated by Ficoll-Paque PLUS density gradient centrifugation from peripheral blood that had been collected in sodium heparin tubes. CD4+ Vbeta20+, CD4+ Vbeta20-, and CD8+ T cell fractions were FACS-sorted before TCRbeta deep sequencing. As to this clone: No cognate antigen has been identified for it. Nothing much larger sits one base from this clone, and base qualities are not available.

The sequencing sample was made of Vbeta20-negative CD4+ T cells from blood. Reading the label with the study, this specimen's cell subset or site is: CD4+ T cells sorted as TCR Vbeta20 negative by flow cytometry. Recombination joined TRBV7-2 with TRBJ2-7, with TRBD1 identical over 9 junction bases. The source of this sequence is a male patient between 45 and 60 years old with chronic graft-versus-host disease. Some T cells seen after a transplant may have their origin in the graft donor. The CDR3 is CASSPTAGQGYEQYF. The nucleotide sequence is given as TGTGCCAGCAGCCCCACGGCGGGACAGGGTTACGAGCAGTACTTC.